This T cell receptor beta chain was retrieved from a study of blood T cell repertoires in COVID-19. The method was immunoSEQ multiplex PCR; TCRdb's version includes in-frame clones alone and lacks a portion of them. There are more than 65,000 clones in the sample; around 88% occur only once, and over 4% lies in the top ten. The ends were cut back, 0 bases at V and 2 bases at J, with 15 bases in the middle. This CDR3 contains 17 residues. Germline V lookup: CDR1 SGHNT, CDR2 YYREEE (reference sequence). Only one count was recorded for this clone. The V gene is TRBV5-4, the J gene TRBJ1-3, with D perhaps matching TRBD1 (6 bases). Input material: peripheral blood. The clonotype comes from a woman older than 75 with active or convalescent COVID-19. The CDR3 is CASSLAFGAGAGNTIYF. The CDR3 nucleotides read TGTGCCAGCAGCTTGGCCTTCGGGGCAGGGGCTGGAAACACCATATATTTT. The full variable domain, rest sourced from reference TRBV5-4 and TRBJ1-3, is ETGVTQSPTHLIKTRGQQVTLRCSSQSGHNTVSWYQQALGQGPQFIFQYYREEENGRGNFPPRFSGLQFPNYSSELNVNALELDDSALYLCASSLAFGAGAGNTIYFGEGSWLTVV.